This is a list of T cell receptor beta chains from one sample in a study of glioma-infiltrating T cells. TCRdb itself ran the multiplex PCR reads through MiXCR, one entry per CDR3 protein. Of fewer than 500,000 distinct CDR3 sequences in the sample, around 45% were seen once. Material: glioma tissue, nonneoplastic brain tissue, or PBMCs (not recorded which). These receptors originate from a human donor with low-grade glioma or glioblastoma, undergoing nonglioma brain surgery, or in good health (not recorded which). The CDR3 runs from the conserved cysteine through the conserved F or W. Each record gives: clone size, J gene, V gene, D gene, CDR3 DNA, CDR3 protein. A D gene is named only where the DNA matches it firmly. Rows may omit the clone size; those that give it use once, few, many or a size class.

>-|TRBJ2-2|TRBV12-3/TRBV12-4|-
TGTGCCAGCAGTTTATCCGACGGCTGGGAGCTGTTCTTT
CASSLSDGWELFF
>many|TRBJ2-7|TRBV6-1|-
TGTGCCAGCAGTGAAGGGACGACAGCGATTTACGAGCAGTACTTC
CASSEGTTAIYEQYF
>-|TRBJ2-7|TRBV19|-
TGTGCCAGTAGTCTCTCCGGGACTCGCGCCGAGCAGTACTTC
CASSLSGTRAEQYF
>few|TRBJ2-7|TRBV28|-
TGTGCCAGCAGTTTTAGGGGCCACGAGCAGTACTTC
CASSFRGHEQYF
>-|TRBJ1-1|TRBV18|TRBD1
TGTGCCAGCTCACCCACACAGGGGGCGAACACTGAAGCTTTCTTT
CASSPTQGANTEAFF
>many|TRBJ2-1|TRBV19|-
TGTGCCAGTAGTAAATTACTTTCCTACAATGAGCAGTTCTTC
CASSKLLSYNEQFF
>many|TRBJ2-7|TRBV10-3|TRBD2
TGTGCCATCAGTGATTCTAGCGGAGTGGAGGACGAGCAGTACTTC
CAISDSSGVEDEQYF
>-|TRBJ2-7|TRBV20-1|-
TGCAGTGGGACAGAGGGCCGGGCATTCTACGAGCAGTACTTC
CSGTEGRAFYEQYF
>few|TRBJ1-5|TRBV7-6|-
TGTGCCAGCAGCCTGGACACAGGACCCAATCAGCCCCAGCATTTT
CASSLDTGPNQPQHF
>few|TRBJ2-7|TRBV18|TRBD2
TGTGCCAGCTCACCACCACTAGCGGGAGGTTTCGAGCAGTACTTC
CASSPPLAGGFEQYF
>-|TRBJ2-3|TRBV20-1|-
TGCAGTGCTATAGATCCCAAGCGAGGATTCACAGATACGCAGTATTTT
CSAIDPKRGFTDTQYF
>few|TRBJ1-2|TRBV7-9|TRBD1
TGTGCCAGCAGCAAAGGACAGGCACCCATAATGGGCTACACCTTC
CASSKGQAPIMGYTF
>many|TRBJ2-3|TRBV6-2/TRBV6-3|-
TGTGCCAGCAGTTACTCAGGCGGAGAACGCACAGATACGCAGTATTTT
CASSYSGGERTDTQYF
>many|TRBJ2-3|TRBV20-1|TRBD2
TGCAGTGCTCCGACTAGCGGGAGGGCCGAAGATACGCAGTATTTT
CSAPTSGRAEDTQYF
>-|TRBJ2-1|TRBV10-3|TRBD2
TGTGCCATCAGTGGCGGGAGGGCCCACAATGAGCAGTTCTTC
CAISGGRAHNEQFF
>few|TRBJ2-7|TRBV6-2/TRBV6-3|-
TGTGCCAGCAGTTACGGTGGGTTCGCCTACGAGCAGTACTTC
CASSYGGFAYEQYF
>few|TRBJ2-2|TRBV7-9|-
TGTGCCAGCAGCGCCCCCACCGGGGAGCTGTTTTTT
CASSAPTGELFF
>few|TRBJ1-2|TRBV28|-
TGTGCCAGCAGTTTCCCCAGGGCAGAACTCTATGGCTACACCTTC
CASSFPRAELYGYTF
>-|TRBJ2-2|TRBV15|-
TGTGCCACCAGCAGGGGACCGACGTCCACCGGGGAGCTGTTTTTT
CATSRGPTSTGELFF
>many|TRBJ2-3|TRBV4-3|-
TGCGCCAGCAGCCAAGTGAAGGTCACAGATACGCAGTATTTT
CASSQVKVTDTQYF
>many|TRBJ2-1|TRBV6-1|-
TGTGCCAGCGGAGGAGTTTACAATGAGCAGTTCTTC
CASGGVYNEQFF
>once|TRBJ2-7|TRBV27|TRBD2
TGTGCCAGCAGTTCCCTAGGAGCGGGAGGTCGGATCTCCTACGAGCAGTACTTC
CASSSLGAGGRISYEQYF
>few|TRBJ1-4|TRBV20-1|-
TGCAGTGCTAGAGACTTAACGCGCACTAATGAAAAACTGTTTTTT
CSARDLTRTNEKLFF
>few|TRBJ2-3|TRBV4-2|TRBD2
TGTGCCAGCAGCCCTGAATTATTTAGCGGGAGCACAGATACGCAGTATTTT
CASSPELFSGSTDTQYF
>-|TRBJ1-4|TRBV7-9|-
TGTGCCAGCAGCTCCCCGGGGGTGGCGGATGAAAAACTGTTTTTT
CASSSPGVADEKLFF
>-|TRBJ1-2|TRBV2|-
TGTGCCAGCAGTGAAGGAGGTGGCACCTTC
CASSEGGGTF
>many|TRBJ2-5|TRBV20-1|-
TGCAGTGCCCGGGACTCGGTATCAGGGACCCAGTACTTC
CSARDSVSGTQYF
>many|TRBJ2-1|TRBV28|-
TGTGCCAGCAGTACCGGGCCCCGCCGGTGGGAGCAGTTCTTC
CASSTGPRRWEQFF
>-|TRBJ2-4|TRBV28|TRBD2
TGTGCCAGCAGTTTTATTGGGACTAGCGGGAGGAGGAATTCTGTAGCCAAAAACATTCAGTACTTC
CASSFIGTSGRRNSVAKNIQYF
>few|TRBJ1-1|TRBV4-2|TRBD1
TGTGCCAGCAGCCCAGAGAGGGGGCGAGTCACTGAAGCTTTCTTT
CASSPERGRVTEAFF
>-|TRBJ2-1|TRBV6-2/TRBV6-3|-
TGTGTTAGCAGTTACTCTGGGGGGCACAACAATGAGCAGTTCTTC
CVSSYSGGHNNEQFF
>many|TRBJ2-7|TRBV27|TRBD2
TGTGCCAGCCGTAGGACTAGCGGAGGGGGGGAGCAGTACTTC
CASRRTSGGGEQYF
>-|TRBJ1-6|TRBV7-9|TRBD1
TGTGCCAGCAGCCTCCGACAGGGAGGGACCGATAATTCACCCCTCCACTTT
CASSLRQGGTDNSPLHF
>-|TRBJ2-7|TRBV2|-
TGTGCCAGCAGTGAAGCATGGGGTGGCCTTTCGAGGGAGCAGTACTTC
CASSEAWGGLSREQYF
>-|TRBJ2-1|TRBV20-1|-
TGCAGTGCTACTATGACATACAATGAGCAGTTCTTC
CSATMTYNEQFF
>many|TRBJ1-6|TRBV25-1|TRBD1
TGTGCCAGCAGTCCAGGGGGCTCTAATTCACCCCTCCACTTT
CASSPGGSNSPLHF
>many|TRBJ1-5|TRBV2|-
TGTGCCAGCAGTGAAGCAGGGAAGGGCTCCCCCCAGCATTTT
CASSEAGKGSPQHF
>-|TRBJ2-7|TRBV29-1|-
TGCAGCGTTGAAGGCCGAAACTACGAGCAGTACTTC
CSVEGRNYEQYF
>few|TRBJ2-3|TRBV20-1|-
TGCAGTGAGCAGCGGCATAGCACAGATACGCAGTATTTT
CSEQRHSTDTQYF
>many|TRBJ2-1|TRBV20-1|TRBD2
TGCAGTGCTTTAGCGGGTTTGTCCTACAATGAGCAGTTCTTC
CSALAGLSYNEQFF
>-|TRBJ2-1|TRBV11-2|TRBD2
TGTGCCAGCAGGCCGACGCCGGGACAGGGACTAGCGGGAGGTTCCGGCAATGAGCAGTTCTTC
CASRPTPGQGLAGGSGNEQFF
>many|TRBJ1-2|TRBV27|-
TGTGCCAGCAGTTTATTCGGGACCCGTAAGACCTACACCTTC
CASSLFGTRKTYTF
>-|TRBJ2-2|TRBV6-6|TRBD2
TGTGCCAGCAGACTTACTAGCGGGCTAACGAACACCGGGGAGCTGTTTTTT
CASRLTSGLTNTGELFF
>-|TRBJ1-5|TRBV28|-
TGTGCCGGCAGCCCTGACAGACCCCTGGGTCAACCCCAGCATTTT
CAGSPDRPLGQPQHF
>many|TRBJ2-7|TRBV27|-
TGTGCCAGCAGTTTAACCAGCCTGTGGCAGTACTTC
CASSLTSLWQYF
>few|TRBJ2-7|TRBV7-2|-
TGTGCCAGCAGCTTAGAGTCAGAAAGCTCCTACGAGCAGTACTTC
CASSLESESSYEQYF
>-|TRBJ2-7|TRBV18|-
TGTGCCAGCTCACCCGGTGGGAGCTCCTACGAGCAGTACTTC
CASSPGGSSYEQYF
>-|TRBJ2-7|TRBV6-2/TRBV6-3|-
TGTGCCATCAGTGAGTCGCCCGGGTCCGGCGAGCAGTACTTC
CAISESPGSGEQYF
>-|TRBJ2-1|TRBV29-1|-
TGCAGCGCAGTTAGGGGGTACATTGAGCAGTTCTTC
CSAVRGYIEQFF
>-|TRBJ2-3|TRBV4-1|-
TGCGCCAGCAGCCAAGTGAAGGTGGGCGCCATCTCTAGCACAGATACGCAGTATTTT
CASSQVKVGAISSTDTQYF
>-|TRBJ2-1|TRBV5-4|-
TGTGCCAGCAGCCCCTGGAGTGCTTACAATGAGCAGTTCTTC
CASSPWSAYNEQFF
>-|TRBJ1-4|TRBV3-1|-
TGTGCCAGCAGCCAAGAACCCAGGGGTGGTGAAATACTGTTTTTT
CASSQEPRGGEILFF
>few|TRBJ2-1|TRBV2|-
TGTGCCAGCAGTTGGCGGCTCTGGGGTGGCAATGAGCAGTTCTTC
CASSWRLWGGNEQFF
>once|TRBJ2-3|TRBV7-9|-
TGTGCCAGCTGCTCCGGCCTGAGGCGAGCGACAGATACGCAGTACTTT
CASCSGLRRATDTQYF
>-|TRBJ2-7|TRBV6-2/TRBV6-3|-
TGTGCCAGTCGTCGGGTCGAGCAGTACTTC
CASRRVEQYF
>-|TRBJ1-1|TRBV6-2/TRBV6-3|TRBD1
TGTGCCAGCACCCCGACAGGGCCGAACACTGAAGCTTTCTTT
CASTPTGPNTEAFF
>few|TRBJ2-7|TRBV20-1|-
TGCAGTGCTAGTGACGGGGTGGGGACCTACGAGCAGTACTTC
CSASDGVGTYEQYF
>many|TRBJ2-5|TRBV30|TRBD1
TGTGCCTGGAGTATCACAGGGGGTGAGACCCAGTACTTC
CAWSITGGETQYF
>once|TRBJ2-5|TRBV4-2|-
TGTGCCAGCAGCCAAAGGCTCCAAGAGACCCAGTACTTC
CASSQRLQETQYF
>-|TRBJ1-4|TRBV28|-
TGTGCCAGCAGTTTTTGGAGTTCTGAAAAACTGTTTTTT
CASSFWSSEKLFF